Below, 27 T cell receptor beta chains from the same sample are listed, as sequenced in a study of cytomegalovirus exposure and HLA in healthy donors. Primers: 60 Vbeta forward and 13 Jbeta reverse. Assay used: immunoSEQ multiplex PCR; TCRdb lists only in-frame clones, some missing. Here the sample spans about 250,000 clones, approximately 81% being singletons. The sequencing input was PBMCs. These receptors were taken from a girl aged 2-9 years in good health and CMV-seronegative.

This rearrangement joins TRBV9 to TRBJ2-3; weak D call: TRBD1 (7 bases). Germline V gene lookup returns CDR1 SGDLS and CDR2 YYNGEE. Trimming removed 2 bases from V and 5 bases from J, with 21 bases in between. The CDR3 covers 17 residues. The chain's CDR3 is CASSVRASGQEGDTQYF. CDR3 coding DNA: TGTGCCAGCAGCGTCAGAGCTTCCGGACAGGAGGGAGATACGCAGTATTTT.

The V gene is TRBV29-1, the J gene TRBJ1-1; D is unresolved. Trimming stripped 7 bases from V and 4 bases from J, with 13 bases between. CDR3 length equals 12 residues. The germline CDR1 and CDR2 sequences are SQVTM and ANQGSEA. Written as DNA, the CDR3 is TGCAGCGCCCTCTCGGGTAGCACTGAAGCTTTCTTT. Translation: CSALSGSTEAFF.

On this clone: The sample has other DNA sequences that encode this CDR3 too. V is TRBV6-5 and J is TRBJ2-7; 7 bases line up with TRBD1. The germline gives CDR1 MNHEY, CDR2 SVGAGI. Trimming removed 2 bases from V and 1 base from J; junction bases left unmatched: 2. The CDR3 has 14 residues. The CDR3 here is CASSYETGSYEQYF. The CDR3 region has the DNA TGTGCCAGCAGTTACGAGACAGGGTCCTACGAGCAGTACTTC.

The genes are TRBV5-6 and TRBJ2-3; 16 bases match TRBD2. This CDR3 has 16 amino acids. CDR1 and CDR2 from the germline V gene are SGHDT and YYEEEE. V shed 4 bases and J 7 bases; nucleotides not matched to a gene: 6. CDR3 sequence (DNA): TGTGCCAGCAGCCCGGGACTAGCGGGGGGGCCGCATACGCAGTATTTT. It codes for CASSPGLAGGPHTQYF.

This rearrangement joins TRBV29-1 to TRBJ2-1; D might be TRBD2 (6 bases). The V gene's germline CDR1 is SQVTM and CDR2 ANQGSEA. CDR3 length: 14 amino acids. Trimming cost V 7 bases and J 5 bases, with 18 bases left between them. For the CDR3, the DNA is TGCAGCGAATATCCTGCGGGGCTTGACAATGAGCAGTTCTTC. Translation gives CSEYPAGLDNEQFF.

This chain joins TRBV6-5 and TRBJ1-2, with a tentative D call TRBD1 (5 bases). CDR3 length equals 14 residues. The germline V and J ends were trimmed by 4 bases and 4 bases, with 13 bases remaining between them. Per germline, CDR1 MNHEY and CDR2 SVGAGI. The CDR3 coding sequence is TGTGCCAGCAGTTCTTATGCTCAGGGCTATGGCTACACCTTC. It codes for CASSSYAQGYGYTF.

This rearrangement joins TRBV5-1 to TRBJ2-1; D is possibly TRBD2 (6 bases). The CDR3 covers 16 residues. V gave up 3 bases and J gave up 0 bases, with 13 bases separating them. Germline CDR1 SGHRS, CDR2 YFSETQ. The CDR3 is CASSWNLATSYNEQFF. DNA for the CDR3: TGCGCCAGCAGCTGGAACCTAGCGACCTCCTACAATGAGCAGTTCTTC.

This chain joins TRBV20-1 and TRBJ2-2; D remains ambiguous. Germline lookup yields CDR1 DFQATT and CDR2 SNEGSKA (reference sequence). V was pared by 3 bases and J by 10 bases, with 9 bases between. The CDR3 contains 11 residues. The CDR3 here is CSASLEVELFF. The DNA for the CDR3 is TGCAGTGCTAGTCTCGAGGTGGAGCTGTTTTTT.

In nucleotides, the CDR3 is TGTGCCAGCAACCCTGGGGCCAGTAGAGGTGAAAAACTGTTTTTT. The encoded protein is CASNPGASRGEKLFF. The chain couples TRBV9 to TRBJ1-4, with a weak D call TRBD1 (5 bases). The germline V gene has CDR1 SGDLS and CDR2 YYNGEE. Between the trimmed V and J ends, which lost 6 bases and 7 bases, there was a span of 19 bases. CDR3 length equals 15 residues.

The rearrangement uses TRBV9 and TRBJ2-3, with TRBD2 identical over 11 bases. Trimming took 0 bases from V and 2 from J; bases not matched to a gene: 5. The germline V gene has CDR1 SGDLS and CDR2 YYNGEE. The CDR3 has 17 residues. The CDR3 loop reads CASSVGTSGYSTDTQYF. The DNA of the CDR3 is TGTGCCAGCAGCGTAGGGACTAGCGGGTATTCCACAGATACGCAGTATTTT. The variable domain in full, completed from reference TRBV9 and TRBJ2-3, reads DSGVTQTPKHLITATGQRVTLRCSPRSGDLSVYWYQQSLDQGLQFLIQYYNGEERAKGNILERFSAQQFPDLHSELNLSSLELGDSALYFCASSVGTSGYSTDTQYFGPGTRLTVL.

The V call is TRBV6-1, the J call TRBJ2-1; tentatively, D is TRBD1 (6 bases). Trimming removed 3 bases at V and 4 bases at J, with 22 bases between. CDR1 and CDR2 from the germline V gene are MNHNS and SASEGT. CDR3 length: 18 amino acids. The CDR3 spells CASSEVGPQGLGYNEQFF. In DNA, the CDR3 is TGTGCCAGCAGTGAGGTGGGACCACAGGGTCTTGGGTACAATGAGCAGTTCTTC.

This clone was recorded once. J is TRBJ2-1 and V is TRBV7-6; 10 bases align to TRBD2. V trimming: 6 bases; J trimming: 8 bases; junction bases outside the gene matches: 13. Germline V gene sequence: CDR1 SGHVS, CDR2 FNYEAQ. The CDR3 loop spans 16 amino acids. CDR3 coding DNA: TGTGCCAGCAGTTCTACACCTAGCGGGAGATCACATGAGCAGTTCTTC. Translated: CASSSTPSGRSHEQFF. Filled out from reference TRBV7-6 and TRBJ2-1, the complete variable domain reads GAGVSQSPRYKVTKRGQDVALRCDPISGHVSLYWYRQALGQGPEFLTYFNYEAQQDKSGLPNDRFSAERPEGSISTLTIQRTEQRDSAMYRCASSSTPSGRSHEQFFGPGTRLTVL.

V gene TRBV15 combines with J gene TRBJ2-7, with a weak D call TRBD2 (5 bases). The CDR3 sequence is 14 residues long. Per the germline V gene, CDR1 is LNHNV and CDR2 is YYDKDF (reference sequence). The germline V and J ends were trimmed by 1 base and 3 bases, with 10 bases remaining between them. The CDR3: CATSRVGDSYEQYF. For the CDR3, the DNA is TGTGCCACCAGCAGAGTCGGGGATAGCTACGAGCAGTACTTC.

The chain has TRBV5-5 and TRBJ1-3; unclear D gene. Deletions cut 3 bases from V and 1 base from J, with 20 bases between. The CDR3 runs 18 residues. CDR1 is SGHKS, CDR2 YYEKEE, per germline (reference sequence). The CDR3 DNA sequence: TGTGCCAGCAGCTCTAGTTCCTGGGTTGCGTGGTCTGGAAACACCATATATTTT. Amino acid sequence: CASSSSSWVAWSGNTIYF.

This clone was recorded once. The CDR3 region is CASSGEGEKLFF. CDR3 nucleotides: TGTGCCAGTTCAGGGGAGGGAGAAAAACTGTTTTTT. This chain uses TRBV2 with TRBJ1-4, with a tentative D call TRBD1 (6 bases). V lost 9 bases, J lost 8 bases, and 13 bases lay in between. The germline V gene encodes CDR1 SNHLY and CDR2 FYNNEI. The CDR3 consists of 12 residues.

The chain links TRBV10-1 to TRBJ2-7, with 13 bases fitting TRBD2. The germline gives CDR1 WNHNN, CDR2 SYGVQD (reference sequence). V was pared by 2 bases and J by 7 bases, with 5 bases of the junction left unmatched. The CDR3 is 15 residues long. The CDR3 reads CASSETSGRVGEQYF. CDR3 in DNA: TGCGCCAGCAGTGAGACTAGCGGGAGGGTCGGAGAGCAGTACTTC.

J is TRBJ2-2 and V is TRBV2, with no clear D. V gave up 0 bases and J gave up 7 bases, with 12 bases separating them. The germline V gene has CDR1 SNHLY and CDR2 FYNNEI. CDR3 size: 15 residues. The CDR3 sequence is CASSEARGTGGELFF. Written as DNA, the CDR3 is TGTGCCAGCAGTGAAGCAAGAGGTACCGGCGGGGAGCTGTTTTTT.

The chain carries TRBV25-1 and TRBJ1-4, with D maybe TRBD1 (5 bases). Per the germline V gene, CDR1 is MGHDK and CDR2 is SYGVNS. The CDR3 has 16 amino acids. Trimming removed 3 bases from V and 6 bases from J, with 17 bases in between. This chain's CDR3 is CASSDAGGETYEKLFF. The CDR3 DNA reads TGTGCCAGCAGTGATGCGGGGGGGGAAACCTATGAAAAACTGTTTTTT.

The chain is built from TRBV9 and TRBJ1-2, with TRBD1 matching 7 bases. The trim removed 4 bases at V and 2 bases at J, leaving 8 bases unmatched. Germline lookup yields CDR1 SGDLS and CDR2 YYNGEE. There are 15 residues in the CDR3. CDR3 sequence: CASSPRDRFNYGYTF. The CDR3 nucleotides are TGTGCCAGCAGCCCCAGGGACAGATTCAACTATGGCTACACCTTC.

This chain uses TRBV2 with TRBJ2-7, with 13 bases identical to TRBD2. Germline lookup yields CDR1 SNHLY and CDR2 FYNNEI. V was clipped by 7 bases and J by 2 bases; unmatched bases: 8. This CDR3 comprises 16 residues. CDR3 nucleotides: TGTGCCAGCAAGAGACTAGCGGGGGGCCAAACCTACGAGCAGTACTTC. Amino acid sequence: CASKRLAGGQTYEQYF.

This clone was seen only once. This chain links TRBV5-1 with TRBJ1-1; 7 positions match TRBD1. The CDR3 has 14 residues. Trimming took 4 bases from V and 1 from J; bases not matched to a gene: 4. Germline CDR1 SGHRS, CDR2 YFSETQ. The CDR3 protein is CASSTGTENTEAFF. The CDR3 region has the DNA TGCGCCAGCAGCACCGGGACAGAGAACACTGAAGCTTTCTTT. Combining the CDR3 with reference TRBV5-1 and TRBJ1-1 gives the whole variable domain KAGVTQTPRYLIKTRGQQVTLSCSPISGHRSVSWYQQTPGQGLQFLFEYFSETQRNKGNFPGRFSGRQFSNSRSEMNVSTLELGDSALYLCASSTGTENTEAFFGQGTRLTVV.

This chain joins TRBV6-5 and TRBJ2-7, with D possibly matching TRBD1 (7 bases). Germline CDR1 is MNHEY and CDR2 is SVGAGI. The CDR3 extends over 12 amino acids. V lost 4 bases to trimming and J lost 5 bases, with 9 bases between them. This CDR3 is CASSFRGDEQYF. The CDR3 coding sequence is TGTGCCAGCAGTTTCAGGGGGGACGAGCAGTACTTC.

The gene calls are TRBV5-1 and TRBJ1-4, with a tentative D call TRBD1 (6 bases). The CDR3 has 14 amino acids. Trimming took off 4 bases at V and 1 base at J, with 8 bases between the two ends. Per germline, CDR1 SGHRS and CDR2 YFSETQ. The CDR3 reads CASSAGVTNEKLFF. CDR3 nucleotide sequence: TGCGCCAGCAGCGCAGGGGTAACTAATGAAAAACTGTTTTTT. Supplemented by reference TRBV5-1 and TRBJ1-4, the full variable domain reads KAGVTQTPRYLIKTRGQQVTLSCSPISGHRSVSWYQQTPGQGLQFLFEYFSETQRNKGNFPGRFSGRQFSNSRSEMNVSTLELGDSALYLCASSAGVTNEKLFFGSGTQLSVL.

This sequence joins TRBV5-1 and TRBJ1-2; 11 bases are a match to TRBD1. CDR1 SGHRS and CDR2 YFSETQ come from the germline V gene. The CDR3 length is 15 residues. V was clipped by 0 bases and J by 4 bases; unmatched bases: 2. CDR3 loop: CASSLEGTGGYGYTF. CDR3 in DNA: TGCGCCAGCAGCTTGGAGGGGACAGGGGGCTATGGCTACACCTTC.

This sequence joins TRBV6-1 and TRBJ2-1; TRBD2 matches 10 bases. The CDR3 loop spans 15 amino acids. The junction had 3 bases not matched to a gene; V was cut back by 3 bases and J by 4 bases. Germline V gives CDR1 MNHNS, CDR2 SASEGT. As DNA, the CDR3 is TGTGCCAGCAGTGACCTAGCGGGGGTATACAATGAGCAGTTCTTC. Its protein product is CASSDLAGVYNEQFF.

The chain employs TRBV7-9 and TRBJ1-2; D remains unclear. There are 13 residues in the CDR3. Between the trimmed V and J ends, which lost 5 bases and 2 bases, there was a span of 9 bases. From germline, CDR1 is SEHNR and CDR2 FQNEAQ (reference sequence). The CDR3 protein is CASSHDTNYGYTF. Here the CDR3 DNA reads TGTGCCAGCAGCCACGACACGAACTATGGCTACACCTTC.

The J gene is TRBJ2-5, the V gene TRBV10-3, with D perhaps TRBD1 (6 bases). Trimming removed 11 bases at V and 5 bases at J, with 15 bases between. Germline assignment: CDR1 ENHRY and CDR2 SYGVKD. CDR3 size: 12 residues. CDR3 nucleotide sequence: TGTGCCTCCCGAGATACAGGGGAGACCCAGTACTTC. Protein: CASRDTGETQYF.